This T cell receptor (beta chain) appears in the sequencing data of a study of blood T cell repertoires in COVID-19. Study in general: Both acute and convalescent COVID-19 samples were obtained from the United States, Italy and Spain. PBMCs, B-cell-depleted T cells, or T cells provided the cDNA or gDNA that made up the material.

V was cut by 7 bases and J by 2 bases, with 12 bases left in between. This CDR3 comprises 12 residues. Per the germline V gene, CDR1 is SQVTM and CDR2 is ANQGSEA. Original processing notes: Estimated nucleated cell counts came from reference gene primer amplification. TCRdb's table, derived via immunoSEQ multiplex PCR, lists solely in-frame clones and lacks some. D and trimming come from the DNA, and the V and J calls and clone size come from that table. The table lists hundreds of thousands of clones, 84% of them singletons. This chain uses TRBV29-1 with TRBJ2-7; no firm D call. The specimen was peripheral blood. The receptor was isolated from an elderly woman with active or convalescent COVID-19. The CDR3 sequence is CSAMTPTYEQYF. CDR3 nucleotide sequence: TGCAGCGCTATGACTCCGACCTACGAGCAGTACTTC.